This T cell receptor beta chain appears in the sequencing data of a study of blood T cell repertoires in COVID-19. Original handling: Amplification with reference gene primers provided the estimates of nucleated cell counts. TCRdb keeps only in-frame clones here, not all; method: immunoSEQ multiplex PCR. The D gene and trimming were derived from the DNA, and the V and J assignments and clone size from that table. The sample lists around 64,000 clones, about nine tenths occurring once. There are 15 residues in the CDR3. Germline CDR1 and CDR2: SGHTA and FQGNSA. Trimming took 6 bases from V and 2 from J; bases not matched to a gene: 8.

Source material: peripheral blood. This receptor was identified in a woman younger than 30 with acute or convalescent COVID-19. The genes are TRBV7-2 and TRBJ2-7; 9 bases are shared with TRBD2. The CDR3 DNA follows: TGTGCCAGCAGTCCGGCGGAGCGGGGGGCCTACGAGCAGTACTTC. It encodes CASSPAERGAYEQYF.